These 17 T cell receptor beta chains came from one sample sequenced in a study of blood T cell repertoires in COVID-19. The repertoire was sequenced with immunoSEQ multiplex PCR; TCRdb's copy has only in-frame clones and lacks some. The table lists 75,000 to 95,000 clones, over 75% of them singletons. Sequenced material: peripheral blood. These receptors all come from a woman at least 80 years old with acute or convalescent COVID-19.

The gene calls are TRBV9 and TRBJ2-7; D is possibly TRBD2 (5 bases). V lost 0 bases and J 2 bases, leaving 15 bases between the germline ends. This CDR3 is 16 amino acids long. The germline CDR1 and CDR2 sequences are SGDLS and YYNGEE. The CDR3 protein is CASSVAPSDGTYEQYF. The CDR3 DNA is TGTGCCAGCAGCGTAGCCCCCTCCGACGGGACCTACGAGCAGTACTTC.

The chain employs TRBV27 and TRBJ1-1; tentatively, D is TRBD1 (5 bases). CDR3 length equals 14 residues. Trimming removed 4 bases at V and 9 bases at J, with 18 bases between. The germline V gene encodes CDR1 MNHEY and CDR2 SMNVEV (reference sequence). The CDR3 DNA reads as TGTGCCAGCAGTTCGGCAGGAGGGGCGAAAAAAGCTTTCTTT. Its translation: CASSSAGGAKKAFF.

In this sample, this clone turned up a few times. Written as DNA, the CDR3 is TGTGCCAGCAGCTTGATGACAGGCCACGAGCAGTACTTC. This codes for CASSLMTGHEQYF. The chain links TRBV5-6 to TRBJ2-7, with D maybe TRBD1 (6 bases). The V and J ends lost 1 base and 5 bases respectively, with 10 bases between them. Germline loops: CDR1 SGHDT, CDR2 YYEEEE. This CDR3 is 13 amino acids long.

This clone has more than one count but fewer than ten. V and J are TRBV7-3 and TRBJ2-3; a possible D gene is TRBD2 (5 bases). Germline V CDR1 and CDR2: SGHTA, FQGTGA. V shed 2 bases and J shed 0 bases, with 12 bases lying between them. This CDR3 contains 16 residues. The CDR3: CASSLGAEASTDTQYF. In DNA, the CDR3 is TGTGCCAGCAGCTTAGGCGCGGAGGCTAGCACAGATACGCAGTATTTT.

The rearrangement links TRBV7-2 to TRBJ1-2; 8 bases are a match to TRBD1. V shed 3 bases and J 2 bases; nucleotides not matched to a gene: 8. The CDR3 has 16 residues. The germline V gene has CDR1 SGHTA and CDR2 FQGNSA. CDR3 loop: CASSLKTGGGNYGYTF. DNA of the CDR3: TGTGCCAGCAGCTTGAAAACAGGGGGAGGGAACTATGGCTACACCTTC.

The chain employs TRBV9 and TRBJ2-4; 7 bases map to TRBD1. Losses at the gene ends were 1 base for V and 9 bases for J; bases not matched to a gene: 1. Germline CDR1 and CDR2: SGDLS and YYNGEE. This CDR3 has 12 residues. CDR3 nucleotide sequence: TGTGCCAGCAGCGTACCAGGGGGCATTCAGTACTTC. Its protein product is CASSVPGGIQYF.

This clone was seen once. The chain links TRBV11-3 to TRBJ1-5; 9 bases fit TRBD1. V trimming: 11 bases; J trimming: 5 bases; junction bases outside the gene matches: 22. The CDR3 totals 18 residues. Germline CDR1 and CDR2: SGHNT and YENEEA. The CDR3 coding sequence is TGTGCCGGCTCTGTGGGTAACACAGGGGGCACTAACCATCAGCCCCAGCATTTT. The encoded protein is CAGSVGNTGGTNHQPQHF.

This chain uses TRBV18 with TRBJ1-1; D gene ambiguous. Trimming stripped 3 bases from V and 5 bases from J, with 7 bases between. The CDR3 has 12 amino acids. The germline V gene encodes CDR1 KGHSH and CDR2 LQKENI. The CDR3 DNA reads TGTGCCAGCTCACCCCCCGGGACTGAAGCTTTCTTT. It codes for CASSPPGTEAFF.

The genes are TRBV7-9 and TRBJ1-4; D call uncertain. The CDR3 totals 13 residues. V lost 8 bases to trimming and J lost 5 bases, with 12 bases between them. Germline assignment: CDR1 SEHNR and CDR2 FQNEAQ (reference sequence). In DNA, the CDR3 is TGTGCCAGCCGTCCGGGGTACAATGAAAAACTGTTTTTT. Protein product: CASRPGYNEKLFF.

The V and J genes are TRBV5-1 and TRBJ2-1; D is possibly TRBD2 (6 bases). CDR1 and CDR2 (germline): SGHRS, YFSETQ. The CDR3 contains 15 residues. V was cut by 4 bases and J by 2 bases, with 13 bases left in between. The CDR3 DNA follows: TGCGCCAGCAGCGAGGCGGGACCAGCCTACAATGAGCAGTTCTTC. This translates into CASSEAGPAYNEQFF.

The count of this clone is one. This chain connects TRBV12-3 or TRBV12-4 to TRBJ1-2; the match to TRBD1 covers 7 bases. The CDR3 runs 13 residues. With V trimmed by 6 bases and J by 7 bases, 8 bases remained unmatched. The CDR3 DNA follows: TGTGCCAGCAGCATACAGGGGAAGATTGGCTACACCTTC. It is translated as CASSIQGKIGYTF.

The rearrangement uses TRBV4-3 and TRBJ2-6; 9 bases map to TRBD1. Losses at the gene ends were 5 bases for V and 1 base for J; bases not matched to a gene: 12. Germline V gives CDR1 LGHNA, CDR2 YSLEER. This CDR3 comprises 19 residues. In DNA, the CDR3 is TGCGCCAGCAGCTTTTCCGGGACAGGGCGTACGTCTGGGGCCAACGTCCTGACTTTC. Protein sequence: CASSFSGTGRTSGANVLTF.

The chain is built from TRBV6-2 or TRBV6-3 and TRBJ2-7, with D unresolved. Germline lookup yields CDR1 MNHEY and CDR2 SVGEGT. The CDR3 length is 13 residues. V dropped 1 base and J dropped 3 bases, with 7 bases sitting between them. CDR3 amino acids: CASSYLQIYEQYF. CDR3 in DNA: TGTGCCAGCAGTTACTTACAGATCTACGAGCAGTACTTC.

The gene calls are TRBV27 and TRBJ1-1; TRBD1 is a possible D gene (5 bases). This CDR3 has 13 amino acids. The ends were cut back, 6 bases at V and 8 bases at J, with 16 bases in the middle. CDR1 and CDR2 (germline): MNHEY, SMNVEV (reference sequence). The CDR3 loop is CASRNTLRQEAFF. The CDR3 DNA is TGTGCCAGCAGAAACACTTTAAGACAGGAAGCTTTCTTT.

The chain is built from TRBV28 and TRBJ2-1, with 11 bases lining up with TRBD2. The CDR3 sequence is 16 residues long. CDR1 and CDR2 from the germline V gene are MDHEN and SYDVKM. V dropped 6 bases and J dropped 0; count of bases not matched to a gene: 4. The CDR3 reads CASRSSGGLSYNEQFF. CDR3 bases: TGTGCCAGCAGGTCTAGCGGGGGGCTCTCCTACAATGAGCAGTTCTTC.

The rearrangement uses TRBV29-1 and TRBJ2-1; TRBD2 is a possible D gene (6 bases). The CDR3 runs 15 residues. CDR1 is SQVTM and CDR2 is ANQGSEA in the germline V gene. Deletions cut 1 base from V and 7 bases from J, with 17 bases between. Written as DNA, the CDR3 is TGCAGCGTTGAAGGACTAGTGACGGGCGGGAATGAGCAGTTCTTC. The encoded protein is CSVEGLVTGGNEQFF.

The table lists this clone with a few counts. DNA for the CDR3: TGTGCCAGCAGTCCCTCCTATGGCTACACCTTC. Its translation: CASSPSYGYTF. The chain joins TRBV6-2 or TRBV6-3 to TRBJ1-2, with D unresolved. The CDR3 contains 11 residues. Germline CDR1 MNHEY, CDR2 SVGEGT. V was clipped by 5 bases and J by 4 bases, with 5 bases between them.